Following are 9 T cell receptor beta chains from one sample sequenced in a study of OX40 agonist ivuxolimab in advanced cancers. The assay was immunoSEQ multiplex PCR, and TCRdb's table has in-frame clones only and misses some. The sample includes 50,000 to 60,000 clones, roughly three quarters of them seen just once. Sample: CD4+ or CD8+ T cells sorted from blood, taken in a trial of the OX40 agonist ivuxolimab. Receptor source: an adult with an advanced solid tumor such as melanoma, head and neck, liver or kidney cancer.

The rearrangement links TRBV28 to TRBJ1-2, with no clear D. Trimming cost V 5 bases and J 5 bases, with 21 bases left between them. From germline, CDR1 is MDHEN and CDR2 SYDVKM. This CDR3 is 16 amino acids long. The CDR3 DNA is TGTGCCAGCAGTCGTAATGGGCAGCCAGTGGGATATGGCTACACCTTC. Translating gives CASSRNGQPVGYGYTF.

This clone was observed a few times. This chain joins TRBV7-9 and TRBJ1-5; no reliable D call. This CDR3 region has 14 residues. The germline V and J ends were trimmed by 1 base and 1 base, with 5 bases remaining between them. The germline V gene encodes CDR1 SEHNR and CDR2 FQNEAQ (reference sequence). The CDR3 protein is CASSLEQSNQPQHF. The CDR3 nucleotides are TGTGCCAGCAGCTTAGAACAGAGCAATCAGCCCCAGCATTTT.

Comments on this clone: At one of its ends the junction is not consistent with the germline gene, which may arise from a read error. The chain joins TRBV2 to TRBJ2-1; TRBD2 agrees at 11 bases. The CDR3 runs to 17 residues. Germline CDR1 and CDR2: SNHLY and FYNNEI. DNA of the CDR3: TGTGCCAGCAGTGGTGGCAGACTAGCGGGGACCTACAATGGGCAGTTCTTC. This encodes CASSGGRLAGTYNGQFF.

This chain joins TRBV5-1 and TRBJ2-5; D may be TRBD1 (5 bases). Germline lookup yields CDR1 SGHRS and CDR2 YFSETQ. The CDR3 extends over 14 amino acids. The ends were cut back, 6 bases at V and 3 bases at J, with 15 bases in the middle. CDR3 nucleotide sequence: TGCGCCAGCAAATCTCTCACAGGAGAAGAGACCCAGTACTTC. Residues: CASKSLTGEETQYF.

The chain employs TRBV29-1 and TRBJ2-1; D gene ambiguous. The CDR3 is made up of 13 amino acids. CDR1 and CDR2 from the germline V gene are SQVTM and ANQGSEA. The ends were cut back, 3 bases at V and 5 bases at J, with 11 bases in the middle. This chain's CDR3 is CSVERKLNNEQFF. The DNA for the CDR3 is TGCAGCGTTGAGCGGAAGCTAAACAATGAGCAGTTCTTC.

CDR3 sequence: CASNTGTQSSYEQYF. The CDR3 DNA reads TGTGCCAGCAATACCGGGACACAGAGCTCCTACGAGCAGTACTTC. The chain joins TRBV6-1 to TRBJ2-7; weak D call: TRBD1 (6 bases). CDR3 size: 15 residues. V was shortened by 7 bases and J by 0 bases, with 16 bases between the two germline ends. Germline lookup yields CDR1 MNHNS and CDR2 SASEGT.

This clone appeared a few times. This chain connects TRBV9 to TRBJ1-1; D uncertain. This CDR3 contains 14 residues. Per germline, CDR1 SGDLS and CDR2 YYNGEE. V was pared by 2 bases and J by 4 bases, with 12 bases between. The CDR3 protein is CASSVRATGTEAFF. Written as DNA, the CDR3 is TGTGCCAGCAGCGTTCGGGCCACGGGCACTGAAGCTTTCTTT.

The CDR3 protein is CASSLGPGETQYF. The CDR3 DNA reads TGTGCCAGCAGCTTAGGACCTGGGGAGACCCAGTACTTC. This chain uses TRBV7-3 with TRBJ2-5; D uncertain. The CDR3 sequence is 13 residues long. V lost 2 bases and J 5 bases, leaving 9 bases between the germline ends. Germline V gives CDR1 SGHTA, CDR2 FQGTGA.

This clone was detected only a few times. This sequence joins TRBV5-1 and TRBJ2-5; 7 positions match TRBD2. The CDR3 totals 14 residues. V dropped 0 bases and J dropped 5; count of bases not matched to a gene: 4. Germline V lookup: CDR1 SGHRS, CDR2 YFSETQ. CDR3 coding DNA: TGCGCCAGCAGCTTGGCCCCGGGAGGCGAGACCCAGTACTTC. It encodes CASSLAPGGETQYF. Filled out from reference TRBV5-1 and TRBJ2-5, the complete variable domain reads KAGVTQTPRYLIKTRGQQVTLSCSPISGHRSVSWYQQTPGQGLQFLFEYFSETQRNKGNFPGRFSGRQFSNSRSEMNVSTLELGDSALYLCASSLAPGGETQYFGPGTRLLVL.